The clone carrying this TCR beta chain was seen only a few times. Antigen specificity is unknown. Clones were read by immunoSEQ multiplex PCR, and TCRdb kept only the in-frame ones, dropping some. This sample has about 14,000 clones, with 84% found just once. The record originates from a study of PD-1 blockade in mismatch repair-deficient tumors. Study findings and constraints: Rapid post-treatment expansion, then contraction, generally preceding radiologic response, marked tumor-resident clones. Three of seven peptides expanded clones, giving 142 unique blood TCRs.

Time point meaning: approximately nine-day in vitro stimulation with candidate neoantigen peptide 4. Germline CDR1 is MDHEN and CDR2 is SYDVKM. CDR3 size: 15 residues. V lost 7 bases to trimming and J lost 2 bases, with 15 bases between them. V is TRBV28 and J is TRBJ2-4; the D call may be TRBD1 or TRBD2 (6 bases each). This receptor was identified in an adult with mismatch repair-deficient cancer. The material was cells cultured in vitro, obtained from a patient treated with pembrolizumab. The CDR3 nucleotides are TGTGCCAGCATCGGGGTAGGGGGGACCAAAAACATTCAGTACTTC. Encoded protein: CASIGVGGTKNIQYF.